This entry concerns a single T cell receptor (beta chain). Its specificity is not known. These data are taken from a study of response to subunit inactivated influenza vaccine. Study-wide findings and caveats: There was a suggestion from the authors that each seasonal influenza vaccination recruits few new T cells.

TCRdb analysed the RT-PCR reads with MiXCR anew, one entry per CDR3 protein. The sample comprises roughly 460,000 distinct CDR3 sequences, 9.5% to 13% of which are singletons, and roughly 12% rests with the top ten. CDR1 is SGHRS, CDR2 YFSETQ, per germline. The CDR3 extends over 16 amino acids. J lost 9 bases, V lost 7 bases, and 17 bases had no gene match. The rearrangement uses TRBV5-1 and TRBJ2-1; 9 bases are shared with TRBD2. Here the sequenced sample was PBMCs from blood, taken roughly 6 weeks after vaccination. The sequence derives from a man aged 50 to 60 who received an inactivated influenza vaccine. In DNA, the CDR3 is TGCGCCAGCCAGCAGAGTGAGGGACTAGCCGGAGCTGAGCAGTTCTTC. It translates to CASQQSEGLAGAEQFF.